This is a list of T cell receptor beta chains from one sample in a study of T-cell reconstitution after alpha-beta-depleted transplantation in children. MiXCR, run by TCRdb on the PCR reads, gives a single entry per CDR3 protein. The sample has around 600,000 distinct CDR3 sequences, 16% seen once. This material consisted of PBMCs from the stem cell graft donor, taken from the stem cell graft. These TCRs come from a human donor who donated a stem cell graft to a child with acute myeloid leukemia. CDR3s include the opening cysteine and the closing phenylalanine or tryptophan. A D gene is named only where the DNA matches it firmly. Rows give clone size only sometimes, using once, few, many, or a class for an expanded clone.

J | size | V | D | CDR3 | DNA
TRBJ2-5 | . | TRBV7-9 | . | CASSSVGRQETQYF | TGTGCCAGCAGCTCCGTAGGGCGCCAAGAGACCCAGTACTTC
TRBJ2-6 | few | TRBV25-1 | . | CASSEEGLLSGANVLTF | TGTGCCAGCAGTGAGGAAGGGCTGCTCTCTGGGGCCAACGTCCTGACTTTC
TRBJ2-7 | many | TRBV20-1 | TRBD2 | CSAVLAGATYEQYF | TGCAGTGCGGTACTAGCGGGGGCGACCTACGAGCAGTACTTC
TRBJ2-1 | . | TRBV4-3 | TRBD2 | CASSPPGGDEQFF | TGCGCCAGCAGCCCACCGGGAGGGGATGAGCAGTTCTTC
TRBJ2-5 | many | TRBV29-1 | . | CSASPAPKGETQYF | TGCAGCGCTTCCCCGGCCCCTAAAGGGGAGACCCAGTACTTC
TRBJ1-5 | many | TRBV7-2 | . | CASTPRGLTSNQPQHF | TGTGCCAGCACCCCTAGGGGTTTAACGAGCAATCAGCCCCAGCATTTT
TRBJ1-5 | . | TRBV4-1 | . | CASSQQGFQPQHF | TGCGCCAGCAGCCAACAGGGGTTTCAGCCCCAGCATTTT
TRBJ2-7 | few | TRBV7-2 | TRBD1 | CASSRTGAIYEQYF | TGTGCCAGCAGCCGGACAGGGGCTATCTACGAGCAGTACTTC
TRBJ2-1 | many | TRBV20-1 | . | CSAARGPYNEQFF | TGCAGTGCTGCGCGGGGGCCTTACAATGAGCAGTTCTTC
TRBJ2-3 | many | TRBV20-1 | . | CSAPERRGVIDTQYF | TGCAGTGCTCCCGAAAGGCGAGGGGTGATTGATACGCAGTATTTT
TRBJ1-2 | . | TRBV6-5 | TRBD1 | CASSYSTGLSGYTF | TGTGCCAGCAGTTACTCGACAGGGTTGTCTGGCTACACCTTC
TRBJ2-1 | many | TRBV7-3 | . | CASSIPGVNEQFF | TGTGCCAGCAGCATACCGGGTGTAAATGAGCAGTTCTTC
TRBJ2-7 | few | TRBV12-3/TRBV12-4 | . | CASSLVREASYEQYF | TGTGCCAGCAGTTTAGTAAGGGAGGCCTCCTACGAGCAGTACTTC
TRBJ2-1 | . | TRBV7-8 | . | CASSPTAAGNEQFF | TGTGCCAGCAGCCCGACCGCGGCTGGCAATGAGCAGTTCTTC
TRBJ2-2 | . | TRBV7-6 | . | CASSLRGRSGELFF | TGTGCCAGCAGCCTTCGGGGGAGAAGCGGGGAGCTGTTTTTT
TRBJ1-1 | many | TRBV29-1 | . | CSVTRGNTEAFF | TGCAGCGTTACCCGGGGGAACACTGAAGCTTTCTTT
TRBJ2-1 | few | TRBV5-1 | . | CASSFGIGLAYYNEQFF | TGCGCCAGCAGCTTCGGGATAGGGCTAGCGTACTACAATGAGCAGTTCTTC
TRBJ1-1 | . | TRBV20-1 | . | CSAPREGGTEAFF | TGCAGTGCCCCGCGAGAGGGGGGGACTGAAGCTTTCTTT
TRBJ1-5 | many | TRBV7-2 | TRBD1 | CASSSQGMNQPQHF | TGTGCCAGCAGTTCACAGGGGATGAATCAGCCCCAGCATTTT
TRBJ1-1 | many | TRBV10-3 | . | CAISDSMNTEAFF | TGTGCCATCAGTGATTCCATGAACACTGAAGCTTTCTTT
TRBJ2-1 | . | TRBV4-1 | . | CASSLSSHEQFF | TGCGCCAGCAGCCTATCCTCCCATGAGCAGTTCTTC
TRBJ2-2 | few | TRBV5-5 | . | CASSFFAGDTGELFF | TGTGCCAGCAGCTTTTTCGCAGGGGACACCGGGGAGCTGTTTTTT
TRBJ1-1 | many | TRBV5-6 | . | CASSLLHGVNTEAFF | TGTGCCAGCAGCTTGTTACATGGGGTGAACACTGAAGCTTTCTTT
TRBJ1-1 | many | TRBV20-1 | . | CSARVTGHNTEAFF | TGCAGTGCTAGAGTAACAGGGCATAACACTGAAGCTTTCTTT
TRBJ2-7 | many | TRBV29-1 | . | CSVWTPATYEQYF | TGCAGCGTGTGGACCCCGGCCACCTACGAGCAGTACTTC
TRBJ1-1 | many | TRBV7-2 | . | CASSLASVGAGAEAFF | TGTGCCAGCAGCTTAGCGTCGGTTGGGGCGGGGGCTGAAGCTTTCTTT
TRBJ2-7 | . | TRBV12-3/TRBV12-4 | . | CASSFSKGHNEQYF | TGTGCCAGCAGTTTCTCTAAGGGGCACAACGAGCAGTACTTC
TRBJ2-7 | many | TRBV30 | TRBD1 | CAWTRGYSGEQYF | TGTGCCTGGACCAGGGGGTATAGTGGCGAGCAGTACTTC
TRBJ1-1 | few | TRBV6-1 | . | CASIGFNTEAFF | TGTGCCAGCATCGGGTTTAACACTGAAGCTTTCTTT
TRBJ1-1 | . | TRBV6-5 | . | CASSYSGQPGKDMNTEAFF | TGTGCCAGCAGTTACTCGGGGCAGCCGGGGAAAGATATGAACACTGAAGCTTTCTTT
TRBJ2-7 | few | TRBV7-8 | TRBD1 | CASSPRDRMDYEQYF | TGTGCCAGCAGCCCCCGGGACAGGATGGACTACGAGCAGTACTTC
TRBJ2-1 | . | TRBV20-1 | . | CSATTGGVSYNEQFF | TGCAGTGCTACAACAGGAGGAGTTTCCTACAATGAGCAGTTCTTC
TRBJ1-3 | many | TRBV29-1 | . | CSVSGPIIGDTIYF | TGCAGCGTGTCCGGGCCAATTATCGGGGACACCATATATTTT
TRBJ1-5 | many | TRBV20-1 | . | CSARYWDQPQHF | TGCAGTGCTAGATATTGGGATCAGCCCCAGCATTTT
TRBJ2-5 | many | TRBV29-1 | . | CSVGWETQYF | TGCAGCGTTGGGTGGGAGACCCAGTACTTC
TRBJ1-5 | . | TRBV7-6 | . | CASSLDSGAQPQHF | TGTGCCAGCAGCTTAGACTCGGGGGCTCAGCCCCAGCATTTT
TRBJ2-4 | many | TRBV5-5 | TRBD1 | CASSLEERTGDAKNIQYF | TGTGCCAGCAGCTTGGAAGAAAGGACAGGGGACGCCAAAAACATTCAGTACTTC
TRBJ1-1 | many | TRBV13 | . | CASSLGQGRTSAEAFF | TGTGCCAGCAGCTTAGGCCAAGGCCGAACTAGTGCTGAAGCTTTCTTT
TRBJ1-2 | many | TRBV29-1 | TRBD1 | CSVVTGGQYGYTF | TGCAGCGTTGTGACAGGGGGCCAATATGGCTACACCTTC
TRBJ1-1 | many | TRBV9 | TRBD1 | CASSVRTETGGSDTEAFF | TGTGCCAGCAGCGTAAGAACGGAGACAGGGGGCTCGGACACTGAAGCTTTCTTT
TRBJ1-6 | . | TRBV7-2 | . | CASSLPPSSPLHF | TGTGCCAGCAGCTTACCCCCGAGTTCACCCCTCCACTTT
TRBJ1-2 | . | TRBV28 | . | CASSGSYGYTF | TGTGCCAGCAGTGGATCGTATGGCTACACCTTC
TRBJ1-4 | few | TRBV7-2 | . | CASSSPTATNEKLFF | TGTGCCAGCAGCTCTCCGACAGCAACTAATGAAAAACTGTTTTTT
TRBJ1-2 | many | TRBV29-1 | . | CSVGQLNYGYTF | TGCAGCGTTGGACAGTTAAACTATGGCTACACCTTC
TRBJ2-3 | few | TRBV7-3 | . | CASSIQGTPTDTQYF | TGTGCCAGCAGCATACAGGGGACTCCCACAGATACGCAGTATTTT
TRBJ2-1 | few | TRBV11-2 | . | CASSRGWGQRSSYNEQFF | TGTGCCAGCAGCCGAGGATGGGGCCAGCGGAGCTCCTACAATGAGCAGTTCTTC
TRBJ2-7 | few | TRBV30 | . | CAWSQLTGNYEQYF | TGTGCCTGGAGCCAACTCACAGGGAACTACGAGCAGTACTTC
TRBJ1-5 | few | TRBV27 | . | CASSPHDRWGNQPQHF | TGTGCCAGCAGTCCCCACGACAGATGGGGCAATCAGCCCCAGCATTTT
TRBJ2-1 | few | TRBV9 | . | CASSATPSSYNEQFF | TGTGCCAGCAGCGCGACACCGAGCTCCTACAATGAGCAGTTCTTC
TRBJ2-5 | many | TRBV5-1 | . | CASSFTGSQETQYF | TGCGCCAGCAGCTTCACAGGATCCCAAGAGACCCAGTACTTC
TRBJ2-2 | many | TRBV5-1 | . | CASSLGQGHTGELFF | TGTGCCAGCAGCTTAGGGCAGGGACACACCGGGGAGCTGTTTTTT
TRBJ1-4 | many | TRBV20-1 | . | CSAGGGLGNEKLFF | TGCAGTGCTGGGGGTGGACTGGGGAATGAAAAACTGTTTTTT
TRBJ2-7 | . | TRBV4-3 | . | CASSQDRAGLYEQYF | TGCGCCAGCAGCCAAGATAGGGCAGGTCTCTACGAGCAGTACTTC
TRBJ2-1 | few | TRBV6-5 | TRBD2 | CASRLAGGTYNEQFF | TGTGCCAGCCGTTTAGCGGGGGGGACCTACAATGAGCAGTTCTTC
TRBJ2-3 | . | TRBV5-1 | TRBD2 | CASSLHLAGETDTQYF | TGCGCCAGCAGCCTCCACCTAGCGGGGGAGACAGATACGCAGTATTTT
TRBJ2-7 | many | TRBV20-1 | TRBD2 | CSAGGEGRPYEQYF | TGCAGTGCTGGAGGGGAGGGACGGCCCTACGAGCAGTACTTC
TRBJ1-1 | . | TRBV5-1 | TRBD1 | CASSSTGDPRAEAFF | TGCGCCAGCAGCTCCACAGGGGACCCTCGCGCTGAAGCTTTCTTT
TRBJ2-1 | many | TRBV15 | . | CATSGLTPYNEQFF | TGTGCCACCAGCGGGCTTACACCCTACAATGAGCAGTTCTTC
TRBJ2-1 | many | TRBV4-3 | TRBD2 | CASSQEGGLEYNEQFF | TGCGCCAGCAGCCAAGAAGGGGGACTAGAGTACAATGAGCAGTTCTTC
TRBJ2-5 | . | TRBV4-3 | . | CASSQGQGVMKTQYF | TGCGCCAGCAGCCAAGGCCAAGGGGTAATGAAGACCCAGTACTTC